Listed below are T cell receptor beta chains from one sample, sequenced in a study of T cell changes during pregnancy in multiple sclerosis. This table comes from immunoSEQ multiplex PCR, and its TCRdb copy is limited to in-frame clones, with some not included. The table shows about 40,000 clones, with 91% occurring only once. The sample in question was CD4+ T cells from peripheral blood mononuclear cells, obtained in the second trimester of pregnancy. The receptors were sampled from a female donor in good health, enrolled as a control in a pregnancy study. CDR3s include the opening cysteine and the closing phenylalanine or tryptophan. A D gene is named only where the DNA matches it firmly. For some rows the clone size is stated as once, few or many, or as a class when expanded; others skip it.

V	size	D	J	CDR3	DNA
TRBV6-6	.	TRBD2	TRBJ2-2	CASSYSGGSGELFF	TGTGCCAGCAGTTACTCGGGGGGGAGCGGGGAGCTGTTTTTT
TRBV28	.	TRBD2	TRBJ2-7	CASRRTSGGSISYEQYF	TGTGCCAGCAGACGGACTAGCGGGGGTTCAATCTCCTACGAGCAGTACTTC
TRBV18	.	.	TRBJ2-7	CASSPPSTVHEQYF	TGTGCCAGCTCACCACCGTCGACAGTCCACGAGCAGTACTTC
TRBV19	once	.	TRBJ2-6	CASSQFLTSSGANVLTF	TGTGCCAGTAGTCAGTTCCTAACTAGCTCTGGGGCCAACGTCCTGACTTTC
TRBV5-4	.	.	TRBJ2-7	CASSLDYLGQQQYF	TGTGCCAGCAGCTTGGACTATCTGGGACAACAGCAGTACTTC
TRBV6-5	.	.	TRBJ1-5	CASSRTVLGNQPQHF	TGTGCCAGCAGCCGGACAGTATTAGGCAATCAGCCCCAGCATTTT
TRBV5-8	.	TRBD1	TRBJ1-1	CASSKRQGNTEAFF	TGTGCCAGCAGCAAACGACAGGGAAACACTGAAGCTTTCTTT
TRBV5-1	.	TRBD2	TRBJ2-3	CASSSGLATDTQYF	TGCGCCAGCAGCTCGGGACTAGCAACAGATACGCAGTATTTT
TRBV28	once	TRBD2	TRBJ2-5	CASRDRLGGRGETQYF	TGTGCCAGCAGGGATCGACTGGGCGGGAGAGGAGAGACCCAGTACTTC
TRBV7-2	.	.	TRBJ1-4	CASPLHLQLNEKLFF	TGTGCCAGCCCCCTCCATTTACAGCTTAATGAAAAACTGTTTTTT
TRBV21-1	.	.	TRBJ1-6	CASSKVGGYYNSPLHF	TGTGCCAGCAGCAAAGTAGGAGGGTACTATAATTCACCCCTCCACTTT
TRBV7-9	.	TRBD2	TRBJ2-3	CASSRPGTRFRQSDTQYF	TGTGCCAGCAGCCGTCCCGGGACTAGGTTTAGACAATCCGATACGCAGTATTTT
TRBV18	few	.	TRBJ1-1	CASSPSRRGTEAFF	TGTGCCAGCTCACCATCCAGAAGGGGGACTGAAGCTTTCTTT
TRBV4-1	few	TRBD1	TRBJ2-2	CASSPRQGSGELFF	TGCGCCAGCAGCCCACGACAGGGATCCGGGGAGCTGTTTTTT
TRBV28	.	TRBD1	TRBJ1-2	CASSDRVAGGYTF	TGTGCCAGCAGTGACAGGGTTGCGGGTGGCTACACCTTC
TRBV19	.	TRBD1	TRBJ1-1	CASRDRVNTEAFF	TGTGCCAGTAGGGACAGGGTGAACACTGAAGCTTTCTTT
TRBV30	.	TRBD2	TRBJ2-3	CAWIAGGPGDTQYF	TGTGCCTGGATCGCGGGGGGGCCGGGAGATACGCAGTATTTT
TRBV10-3	.	.	TRBJ2-7	CAISGGQSYEQYF	TGTGCCATCAGTGGAGGACAGAGCTACGAGCAGTACTTC
TRBV23-1	.	.	TRBJ2-7	CATFFSYEQYF	TGCGCCACCTTCTTCTCCTACGAGCAGTACTTC
TRBV11-2	.	.	TRBJ2-7	CASSLGAQSTYEQYF	TGTGCCAGCAGCTTAGGGGCACAGTCAACCTACGAGCAGTACTTC
TRBV2	.	.	TRBJ1-4	CASYAREKLFF	TGTGCCAGCTACGCGAGAGAAAAACTGTTTTTT
TRBV6-5	.	TRBD2	TRBJ2-3	CASSYSPAGGTDTQYF	TGTGCCAGCAGTTACTCTCCCGCGGGGGGCACAGATACGCAGTATTTT
TRBV28	.	.	TRBJ2-1	CASSFSDEQFF	TGTGCCAGCAGTTTTTCCGATGAGCAGTTCTTC
TRBV27	.	.	TRBJ2-7	CASSSQNSYEQYF	TGTGCCAGCAGTTCACAAAACTCCTACGAGCAGTACTTC
TRBV6-5	.	.	TRBJ1-5	CASSYNEGGQPQHF	TGTGCCAGCAGTTACAACGAAGGCGGTCAGCCCCAGCATTTT
TRBV29-1	.	.	TRBJ1-2	CSVAGVYGYTF	TGCAGCGTCGCCGGGGTCTATGGCTACACCTTC
TRBV6-1	.	TRBD2	TRBJ2-1	CASSELGSGVYNEQFF	TGTGCCAGCAGTGAACTGGGTAGCGGGGTCTACAATGAGCAGTTCTTC
TRBV11-2	.	TRBD1	TRBJ2-5	CASSFSASATGRETQYF	TGTGCCAGCAGCTTTAGTGCGAGTGCGACAGGGCGGGAGACCCAGTACTTC
TRBV29-1	.	.	TRBJ2-5	CSVESGKETQYF	TGCAGCGTTGAATCAGGGAAAGAGACCCAGTACTTC
TRBV10-3	.	.	TRBJ2-7	CAIGRQGYEQYF	TGTGCCATCGGGCGGCAGGGTTACGAGCAGTACTTC
TRBV19	.	TRBD1	TRBJ2-2	CASSPDRAMTGELFF	TGTGCCAGTAGCCCGGACAGGGCAATGACCGGGGAGCTGTTTTTT
TRBV7-9	.	.	TRBJ2-7	CASSYYSREGSYEQYF	TGTGCCAGCAGCTACTATTCACGGGAAGGCTCCTACGAGCAGTACTTC
TRBV6-6	.	.	TRBJ1-3	CASSYPFDSSGNTIYF	TGTGCCAGCAGTTACCCATTCGACAGCTCTGGAAACACCATATATTTT
TRBV11-3	.	.	TRBJ2-1	CASSQQHGGANAYEQFF	TGTGCCAGCAGCCAACAGCATGGGGGGGCCAATGCATATGAGCAGTTCTTC
TRBV11-2	.	TRBD2	TRBJ2-3	CASSRTSGGTDTQYF	TGTGCCAGCAGTCGGACTAGCGGGGGGACAGATACGCAGTATTTT
TRBV5-4	.	TRBD1	TRBJ1-1	CASSSADRETEAFF	TGTGCCAGCAGCTCCGCTGACAGGGAGACTGAAGCTTTCTTT
TRBV10-2	.	.	TRBJ2-7	CASTRTEAYEQYF	TGCGCCAGCACTAGGACGGAGGCCTACGAGCAGTACTTC
TRBV5-1	.	.	TRBJ1-2	CASSPTTVPNYGYTF	TGCGCCAGCAGCCCAACGACAGTCCCTAACTATGGCTACACCTTC
TRBV15	.	.	TRBJ2-6	CATSRASGFSGANVLTF	TGTGCCACCAGCAGAGCTTCAGGGTTCTCTGGGGCCAACGTCCTGACTTTC
TRBV5-1	.	.	TRBJ2-2	CASSLAMNTGELFF	TGCGCCAGCAGCTTGGCAATGAACACCGGGGAGCTGTTTTTT
TRBV25-1	.	.	TRBJ2-7	CASSLGSSYEQYF	TGTGCCAGCAGTCTTGGTAGCTCCTACGAGCAGTACTTC
TRBV27	.	TRBD1	TRBJ2-7	CASSPRDRGRNEQYF	TGTGCCAGCAGTCCCAGGGACAGGGGGAGAAACGAGCAGTACTTC
TRBV7-2	.	.	TRBJ2-5	CASSLGRISSQETQYF	TGTGCCAGCAGCTTAGGACGGATTAGCAGCCAAGAGACCCAGTACTTC
TRBV14	.	TRBD1	TRBJ2-5	CASSQRGRETQYF	TGTGCCAGCAGCCAGAGGGGGCGGGAGACCCAGTACTTC
TRBV10-3	.	.	TRBJ2-1	CAISRGPGNEQFF	TGTGCCATCTCTAGGGGTCCAGGCAATGAGCAGTTCTTC
TRBV5-1	.	TRBD2	TRBJ2-1	CASLRTSGVPNEQFF	TGCGCCAGCTTGCGAACTAGCGGGGTACCTAATGAGCAGTTCTTC
TRBV4-2	few	TRBD1	TRBJ1-5	CASSLGDREQPQHF	TGTGCCAGCAGCCTCGGGGACAGGGAGCAGCCCCAGCATTTT
TRBV9	once	TRBD2	TRBJ2-3	CASSVGALAGGTDTQYF	TGTGCCAGCAGCGTAGGGGCCCTGGCGGGGGGCACAGATACGCAGTATTTT
TRBV5-1	once	.	TRBJ2-5	CASSPPPQETQYF	TGCGCCAGCAGCCCCCCCCCTCAAGAGACCCAGTACTTC
TRBV7-3	.	TRBD2	TRBJ2-1	CASSLKGTSGSTNEQFF	TGTGCCAGCAGCTTAAAGGGGACTAGCGGGAGTACCAATGAGCAGTTCTTC